These 6 T cell receptor beta chains originate from one sample sequenced in a study of spatial heterogeneity in lung cancer. The time point was: sample taken at primary tumor resection. Whole RNA, isolated from tumor, nontumor lung or frozen PBMC, was sequenced without prior sorting. MiXCR, run by TCRdb on the 5' RACE reads, gives a single entry per CDR3 protein. Here the sample spans about 39,000 distinct CDR3 sequences, approximately 6.3% being singletons. The source material was PBMCs, sampled at surgery. These receptors came from a male donor with early-stage non-small cell lung cancer.

This clonotype was seen at least ten times. The J gene is TRBJ2-5, the V gene TRBV29-1, with TRBD2 as a possible D gene (5 bases). V was shortened by 1 base and J by 7 bases, with 13 bases between the two germline ends. The CDR3 has 13 residues. Germline assignment: CDR1 SQVTM and CDR2 ANQGSEA. Here the CDR3 reads CSVEVTGFGTQYF. The DNA for the CDR3 is TGCAGCGTTGAAGTGACGGGGTTTGGGACCCAGTACTTC.

This clonotype occurred many times. V and J are TRBV29-1 and TRBJ2-3; tentative D call: TRBD2 (5 bases). The germline CDR1 and CDR2 sequences are SQVTM and ANQGSEA. V was cut by 1 base and J by 0 bases, with 14 bases left in between. There are 16 residues in the CDR3. The CDR3: CSVEGIRGISTDTQYF. In nucleotides, the CDR3 is TGCAGCGTTGAAGGTATCCGGGGTATCAGCACAGATACGCAGTATTTT.

This clonotype was counted many times. This rearrangement joins TRBV20-1 to TRBJ2-7, with 12 bases that match TRBD1. V lost 5 bases to trimming and J lost 5 bases; unmatched junction nucleotides: 7. CDR3 size: 14 residues. Per the germline V gene, CDR1 is DFQATT and CDR2 is SNEGSKA (reference sequence). CDR3 sequence reads: CSAQPGTGGHEQYF. The CDR3 coding sequence is TGCAGTGCTCAGCCCGGGACAGGGGGCCACGAGCAGTACTTC.

Turning to this clonotype: An end of the junction differs from the germline gene, which may be a read error. This chain links TRBV10-1 with TRBJ2-3, with D possibly TRBD1 on 6 matching bases. This CDR3 comprises 14 residues. Germline V gives CDR1 WNHNN, CDR2 SYGVQD (reference sequence). The CDR3 protein is CASRRDTSTYTQYF. CDR3 DNA: TGCGCCAGCAGGAGGGACACCAGCACATATACGCAGTATTTT.

V and J are TRBV11-2 and TRBJ2-3; no clear D. This CDR3 comprises 14 residues. CDR1 and CDR2 (germline): SGHAT, FQNNGV. With 5 bases removed from V and 4 bases from J, the gap between germline ends came to 13 bases. DNA for the CDR3: TGTGCCAGCAGCCTTCTGGGGTTTGCAGATACGCAGTATTTT. Protein: CASSLLGFADTQYF.

This clonotype was seen repeatedly, ten times or more. The gene calls are TRBV18 and TRBJ2-2; D gene unclear. The length of the CDR3 is 14 residues. Trimming pared 2 bases from V and 6 bases from J, leaving 10 bases between. CDR1 and CDR2 from the germline V gene are KGHSH and LQKENI. CDR3 sequence reads: CASSPKGGAGELFF. In DNA form, the CDR3 reads TGTGCCAGCTCACCAAAGGGTGGAGCCGGGGAGCTGTTTTTT.